These 20 T cell receptor beta chains were sequenced from one sample in a study of cytomegalovirus exposure and HLA in healthy donors. With 60 Vbeta and 13 Jbeta primers, the PCR was carried out. Clones were read by immunoSEQ multiplex PCR, and TCRdb kept only the in-frame ones, dropping some. Counted here are around 65,000 clones, around 80% occurring once; the ten biggest clones make up about 3%. The sequencing sample was made of PBMCs. These receptors were taken from a girl between 10 and 17 years old in good health and CMV-seropositive.

V usage is TRBV18 and J usage is TRBJ1-1; weak D call: TRBD1 (5 bases). The CDR3 spans 16 residues. The ends were cut back, 4 bases at V and 5 bases at J, with 20 bases in the middle. CDR1 is KGHSH and CDR2 is LQKENI in the germline V gene. CDR3 amino acids: CASSLRQGARGTEAFF. DNA of the CDR3: TGTGCCAGCTCACTCCGGCAAGGGGCTAGGGGAACTGAAGCTTTCTTT. The variable domain in full, completed from reference TRBV18 and TRBJ1-1, reads NAGVMQNPRHLVRRRGQEARLRCSPMKGHSHVYWYRQLPEEGLKFMVYLQKENIIDESGMPKERFSAEFPKEGPSILRIQQVVRGDSAAYFCASSLRQGARGTEAFFGQGTRLTVV.

The CDR3 region has the DNA TGCGCCAGCAGATCCGGGACAGGGAGCGATACGCAGTATTTT. This gives the protein CASRSGTGSDTQYF. This chain joins TRBV5-1 and TRBJ2-3, with 9 bases that match TRBD1. CDR3 length: 14 amino acids. Germline V gene lookup returns CDR1 SGHRS and CDR2 YFSETQ. Losses at the gene ends were 5 bases for V and 6 bases for J; bases not matched to a gene: 7.

The chain recombines TRBV4-1 with TRBJ2-3; no clear D gene. The V gene's germline CDR1 is MGHRA and CDR2 YSYEKL. This CDR3 has 13 residues. Trimming stripped 0 bases from V and 3 bases from J, with 4 bases between. The chain's CDR3 is CASSQDPTDTQYF. CDR3 nucleotides: TGCGCCAGCAGCCAAGATCCGACAGATACGCAGTATTTT.

This clone occurred many times. CDR3 region: CASQQVPGEKLFF. The CDR3 DNA reads as TGTGCCAGCCAACAGGTGCCGGGTGAAAAACTGTTTTTT. The chain combines TRBV2 with TRBJ1-4, with D tentatively TRBD1 (5 bases). V lost 8 bases to trimming and J lost 7 bases, with 14 bases between them. This CDR3 is built from 13 residues. Per germline, CDR1 SNHLY and CDR2 FYNNEI.

The V gene is TRBV2, the J gene TRBJ1-4, with 8 bases fitting TRBD1. The V gene's germline CDR1 is SNHLY and CDR2 FYNNEI. The CDR3 is 14 amino acids. Trimming cost V 4 bases and J 11 bases; bases outside gene matches: 9. The CDR3 protein is CASSARQGALKLFF. CDR3 sequence (DNA): TGTGCCAGCAGTGCCCGTCAGGGGGCGTTGAAACTGTTTTTT.

This clone has only a few counts. The genes are TRBV6-1 and TRBJ1-4; 7 nucleotides align to TRBD1. Germline V gene data show CDR1 as MNHNS and CDR2 as SASEGT. CDR3 length equals 14 residues. V shed 4 bases and J 5 bases; nucleotides not matched to a gene: 4. The CDR3 is CASSVTGHNEKLFF. The DNA of the CDR3 is TGTGCCAGCAGTGTGACAGGGCACAATGAAAAACTGTTTTTT.

This chain joins TRBV7-2 and TRBJ2-3; TRBD1 agrees at 9 bases. Germline trimming cut 5 bases from V and 5 bases from J; bases unmatched to any gene: 11. The CDR3 runs 16 residues. Germline CDR1 reads SGHTA; CDR2 reads FQGNSA. The CDR3 bases are TGTGCCAGCAGCCATAACAGGGGGCAGGGGATAGATACGCAGTATTTT. Its translation: CASSHNRGQGIDTQYF.

The chain uses TRBV4-3 and TRBJ2-2; TRBD2 matches 7 bases. Trimming took 0 bases from V and 6 from J; bases not matched to a gene: 7. This CDR3 is built from 16 residues. The germline gives CDR1 LGHNA, CDR2 YSLEER. The CDR3 DNA sequence: TGCGCCAGCAGCCAAGACACCGGGGGGAGTGCCGGGGAGCTGTTTTTT. Its translation is CASSQDTGGSAGELFF.

This clone showed up just a few times. The genes are TRBV18 and TRBJ2-7; 8 bases are shared with TRBD2. This CDR3 comprises 17 residues. After removal of 3 bases from V and 0 bases from J, the junction contained 10 bases not matched to a gene. Looked up from germline, CDR1 is KGHSH and CDR2 is LQKENI. CDR3 residues: CASSPLPLTSGSYEQYF. The CDR3 DNA sequence: TGTGCCAGCTCACCTCTCCCCTTAACTAGCGGCTCCTACGAGCAGTACTTC.

This clone has only a few counts. The chain recombines TRBV7-9 with TRBJ2-5; D might be TRBD2 (7 bases). V dropped 8 bases and J dropped 1 base, with 20 bases sitting between them. Germline CDR1 and CDR2: SEHNR and FQNEAQ (reference sequence). The CDR3 covers 16 residues. CDR3 loop: CASRGNGGPFQETQYF. As DNA, the CDR3 is TGTGCCAGCCGGGGTAACGGGGGGCCCTTCCAAGAGACCCAGTACTTC.

This clone was found a few times. J is TRBJ2-1 and V is TRBV6-5; tentatively, D is TRBD1 (5 bases). The CDR3 sequence is 15 residues long. Trimming took 0 bases from V and 8 from J, leaving 14 bases between them. Germline V gene sequence: CDR1 MNHEY, CDR2 SVGAGI. This CDR3 is CASSYSGRVLDEQFF. The CDR3 DNA follows: TGTGCCAGCAGTTACTCTGGCAGGGTTTTGGATGAGCAGTTCTTC.

This clone was observed a handful of times. V is TRBV6-5 and J is TRBJ1-1; D is undetermined. V shed 2 bases and J shed 5 bases, with 12 bases lying between them. CDR3 length equals 14 residues. The germline V gene encodes CDR1 MNHEY and CDR2 SVGAGI. Written as DNA, the CDR3 is TGTGCCAGCAGTTACCTAGAGCACGGAACTGAAGCTTTCTTT. Its protein product is CASSYLEHGTEAFF.

J is TRBJ2-5 and V is TRBV7-2, with 11 bases lining up with TRBD2. Germline loops: CDR1 SGHTA, CDR2 FQGNSA. Trimming took 5 bases from V and 2 from J; bases not matched to a gene: 16. This CDR3 has 19 amino acids. The CDR3 sequence is CASSQIPSRLAGRQETQYF. In DNA, the CDR3 is TGTGCCAGCAGCCAAATCCCCTCCCGACTAGCGGGGAGACAAGAGACCCAGTACTTC. The full variable domain, rest sourced from reference TRBV7-2 and TRBJ2-5, is GAGVSQSPSNKVTEKGKDVELRCDPISGHTALYWYRQSLGQGLEFLIYFQGNSAPDKSGLPSDRFSAERTGGSVSTLTIQRTQQEDSAVYLCASSQIPSRLAGRQETQYFGPGTRLLVL.

The table lists this clone with a few counts. This chain joins TRBV6-6 and TRBJ2-1; no clear D. V dropped 2 bases and J dropped 0 bases, with 8 bases sitting between them. The CDR3 consists of 15 residues. CDR1 and CDR2 from the germline V gene are MNHNY and SVGAGI (reference sequence). CDR3 sequence reads: CASSYREISYNEQFF. In DNA form, the CDR3 reads TGTGCCAGCAGTTACAGAGAAATCTCCTACAATGAGCAGTTCTTC.

The rearrangement links TRBV2 to TRBJ2-2; a possible D gene is TRBD1 (6 bases). The germline V gene has CDR1 SNHLY and CDR2 FYNNEI. CDR3 length: 17 amino acids. Trimming left V 4 bases short and J 2 bases short, with 17 bases between. The DNA of the CDR3 is TGTGCCAGCAGTGTCCAAGCAGGACAGCCTAACACCGGGGAGCTGTTTTTT. It encodes CASSVQAGQPNTGELFF. The full variable domain, its missing parts supplied by reference TRBV2 and TRBJ2-2, is EPEVTQTPSHQVTQMGQEVILRCVPISNHLYFYWYRQILGQKVEFLVSFYNNEISEKSEIFDDQFSVERPDGSNFTLKIRSTKLEDSAMYFCASSVQAGQPNTGELFFGEGSRLTVL.

The chain combines TRBV29-1 with TRBJ2-3; weak D call: TRBD2 (5 bases). The CDR3 spans 10 residues. Germline-derived CDR1 and CDR2 are SQVTM and ANQGSEA. V shed 8 bases and J shed 10 bases, with 13 bases lying between them. This CDR3 is CSYTSLSQYF. The CDR3 DNA is TGCAGCTATACTAGTCTCTCGCAGTATTTT.

The chain carries TRBV25-1 and TRBJ2-3; TRBD2 matches at 8 bases. Germline values: CDR1 MGHDK, CDR2 SYGVNS. V trimming: 3 bases; J trimming: 5 bases; junction bases outside the gene matches: 4. The CDR3 consists of 14 residues. CDR3 protein: CASSERGEVDTQYF. For the CDR3, the DNA is TGTGCCAGCAGTGAGCGGGGGGAAGTAGATACGCAGTATTTT. The whole variable domain, filled in from reference TRBV25-1 and TRBJ2-3, reads EADIYQTPRYLVIGTGKKITLECSQTMGHDKMYWYQQDPGMELHLIHYSYGVNSTEKGDLSSESTVSRIRTEHFPLTLESARPSHTSQYLCASSERGEVDTQYFGPGTRLTVL.

The chain is built from TRBV7-2 and TRBJ2-7, with 14 bases lining up with TRBD2. The junction had 9 bases not matched to a gene; V was cut back by 6 bases and J by 2 bases. In germline, CDR1 is SGHTA, CDR2 FQGNSA. The CDR3 extends over 17 amino acids. CDR3 region: CASSTGTSGSFPYEQYF. CDR3 nucleotides: TGTGCCAGCAGTACCGGGACTAGCGGGAGTTTCCCCTACGAGCAGTACTTC.

By sample fraction, this clone is medium-sized. As DNA, the CDR3 is TGTGCCAGCAGCCCAATGAGGGATGCGACATACTGGAACACTGAAGCTTTCTTT. Translation: CASSPMRDATYWNTEAFF. This chain uses TRBV7-2 with TRBJ1-1; the D is unclear. Deletions cut 5 bases from V and 1 base from J, with 23 bases between. Germline V gene data show CDR1 as SGHTA and CDR2 as FQGNSA. The CDR3 has 18 residues.

J is TRBJ1-3 and V is TRBV6-6, with D unresolved. The CDR3 length is 15 residues. The V end lost 4 bases, the J end lost 0 bases, and 10 bases lay between the germline ends. Germline CDR1 MNHNY, CDR2 SVGAGI (reference sequence). The CDR3 bases are TGTGCCAGCAGTTTTTCAGGCGCCTCTGGAAACACCATATATTTT. Its translation is CASSFSGASGNTIYF.